This T cell receptor beta chain was documented in a study of blood T cell repertoires in COVID-19. Study-level background: Spain, Italy and the United States supplied samples that represented acute and convalescent COVID-19. T cells, B-cell-depleted T cells, or PBMCs supplied cDNA or gDNA.

Per the original methods: From reference gene primer amplification, estimates of nucleated cell counts were derived. Libraries were prepared by immunoSEQ multiplex PCR; TCRdb keeps only in-frame clonotypes and omits some of them. V, J and clone size were drawn from that table, and D and trimming were deduced from the DNA. The sample gives about 54,000 clones, about 91% of which show up once; roughly 3.6% is in the top ten. Germline CDR1 MNHNY, CDR2 SVGAGI (reference sequence). The CDR3 spans 15 residues. V was cut by 0 bases and J by 2 bases, with 9 bases left in between. This clonotype was sampled from a man in his forties with COVID-19, enrolled during active disease. The chain has TRBV6-6 and TRBJ2-3, with TRBD2 as a possible D gene (5 bases). Sequences were obtained from peripheral blood. CDR3 amino acids: CASSYSPGYTDTQYF. The CDR3 DNA reads as TGTGCCAGCAGTTACTCCCCGGGGTACACAGATACGCAGTATTTT.